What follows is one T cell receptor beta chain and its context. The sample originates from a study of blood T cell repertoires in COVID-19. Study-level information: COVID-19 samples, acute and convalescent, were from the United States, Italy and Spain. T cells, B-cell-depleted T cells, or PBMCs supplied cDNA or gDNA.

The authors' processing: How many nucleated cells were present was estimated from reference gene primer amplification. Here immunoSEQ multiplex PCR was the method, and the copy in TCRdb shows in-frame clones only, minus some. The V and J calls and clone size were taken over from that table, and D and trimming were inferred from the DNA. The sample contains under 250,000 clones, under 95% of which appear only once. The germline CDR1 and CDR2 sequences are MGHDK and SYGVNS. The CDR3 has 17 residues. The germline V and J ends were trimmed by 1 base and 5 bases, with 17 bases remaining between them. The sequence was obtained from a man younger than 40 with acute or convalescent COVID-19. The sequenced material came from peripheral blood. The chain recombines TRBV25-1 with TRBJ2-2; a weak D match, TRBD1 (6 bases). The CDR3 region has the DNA TGTGCCAGCAGTGAATCCCTCATAGGGGGTCTTACCGGGGAGCTGTTTTTT. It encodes CASSESLIGGLTGELFF.